The 13 T cell receptor beta chains listed next were all sequenced from one sample in a study of cytomegalovirus exposure and HLA in healthy donors. Libraries were prepared by immunoSEQ multiplex PCR; TCRdb keeps only in-frame clonotypes and omits some of them. The sample shows about 250,000 clones, about 86% of them seen only once. Sequencing was carried out using PBMCs. The receptor source for this set is a man younger than 30 in good health and CMV-seronegative.

The V call is TRBV28, the J call TRBJ1-1; weak D call: TRBD1 (5 bases). This CDR3 is 11 amino acids long. V was cut by 5 bases and J by 7 bases, with 8 bases left in between. Germline V gene data show CDR1 as MDHEN and CDR2 as SYDVKM. CDR3 sequence: CASSLTDEAFF. DNA of the CDR3: TGTGCCAGCAGTCTGACAGATGAAGCTTTCTTT.

The chain recombines TRBV7-8 with TRBJ2-5; 7 bases map to TRBD2. V gave up 10 bases and J gave up 3 bases; unmatched junction bases: 8. Germline-derived CDR1 and CDR2 are SGHVS and FQNEAQ. The CDR3 runs 13 residues. The CDR3 reads CAIPKGREETQYF. The CDR3, as DNA: TGTGCCATCCCGAAGGGGAGGGAAGAGACCCAGTACTTC.

J is TRBJ2-5 and V is TRBV27; D uncertain. Germline V lookup: CDR1 MNHEY, CDR2 SMNVEV (reference sequence). This CDR3 spans 12 amino acids. V dropped 3 bases and J dropped 5 bases, with 7 bases sitting between them. The CDR3 loop is CASSLNGETQYF. In DNA form, the CDR3 reads TGTGCCAGCAGTTTGAACGGGGAGACCCAGTACTTC.

The rearrangement uses TRBV28 and TRBJ2-7; the match to TRBD1 covers 8 bases. This CDR3 is built from 15 residues. The V and J ends lost 6 bases and 0 bases, in that order; junction bases with no gene match: 7. From germline, CDR1 is MDHEN and CDR2 SYDVKM. The CDR3 spells CASSAGQGPSYEQYF. In nucleotides, the CDR3 is TGTGCCAGCAGCGCCGGACAGGGCCCCTCCTACGAGCAGTACTTC.

J is TRBJ1-1 and V is TRBV7-9, with 7 bases lining up with TRBD1. This CDR3 spans 14 amino acids. Germline V gives CDR1 SEHNR, CDR2 FQNEAQ (reference sequence). V was pared by 5 bases and J by 3 bases, with 6 bases of the junction left unmatched. The CDR3 region is CASSPTGAHTEAFF. As DNA, the CDR3 is TGTGCCAGCAGCCCCACAGGGGCTCACACTGAAGCTTTCTTT.

This chain uses TRBV29-1 with TRBJ1-2; D might be TRBD1 (6 bases). The V gene's germline CDR1 is SQVTM and CDR2 ANQGSEA. The CDR3 length is 14 residues. The ends were cut back, 4 bases at V and 5 bases at J, with 17 bases in the middle. The CDR3: CSVGGQLTGYGYTF. The CDR3 bases are TGCAGCGTTGGAGGACAGTTAACTGGGTATGGCTACACCTTC. Looking up the rest from reference TRBV29-1 and TRBJ1-2 gives the full variable domain: SAVISQKPSRDICQRGTSLTIQCQVDSQVTMMFWYRQQPGQSLTLIATANQGSEATYESGFVIDKFPISRPNLTFSTLTVSNMSPEDSSIYLCSVGGQLTGYGYTFGSGTRLTVV.

The rearrangement links TRBV27 to TRBJ2-7; 9 nucleotides match TRBD1. The J segment lost 1 base and the V segment lost 1 base, leaving 2 bases of the junction unmatched. The CDR3 sequence is 15 residues long. The germline V gene encodes CDR1 MNHEY and CDR2 SMNVEV (reference sequence). The CDR3 DNA sequence: TGTGCCAGCAGTTTATTAGGGACAGGGTCCTACGAGCAGTACTTC. Translating it yields CASSLLGTGSYEQYF.

The chain links TRBV5-6 to TRBJ1-4; D perhaps matches TRBD1 (5 bases). Per germline, CDR1 SGHDT and CDR2 YYEEEE. The CDR3 is 15 amino acids. V dropped 0 bases and J dropped 7 bases, with 13 bases sitting between them. As DNA, the CDR3 is TGTGCCAGCAGCTTGGCACCGTCTAGGGGTGAAAAACTGTTTTTT. This sequence encodes CASSLAPSRGEKLFF.

The J gene is TRBJ2-5, the V gene TRBV28; D perhaps matches TRBD2 (5 bases). V lost 7 bases to trimming and J lost 5 bases, with 23 bases between them. This CDR3 is 16 amino acids long. From germline, CDR1 is MDHEN and CDR2 SYDVKM. The CDR3 DNA reads as TGTGCCAGCACCTCAGGCTGGTACGGGATTTGGGAGACCCAGTACTTC. It codes for CASTSGWYGIWETQYF.

This chain links TRBV5-1 with TRBJ2-1; 11 bases match TRBD2. The germline gives CDR1 SGHRS, CDR2 YFSETQ. V lost 5 bases, J lost 7 bases, and 11 bases stayed unmatched. The CDR3 is 16 amino acids. The CDR3 nucleotides are TGCGCCAGCAGTTATTTCGGACTAGCGGGTACAAATGAGCAGTTCTTC. It encodes CASSYFGLAGTNEQFF. The whole variable domain, remainder taken from reference TRBV5-1 and TRBJ2-1, is KAGVTQTPRYLIKTRGQQVTLSCSPISGHRSVSWYQQTPGQGLQFLFEYFSETQRNKGNFPGRFSGRQFSNSRSEMNVSTLELGDSALYLCASSYFGLAGTNEQFFGPGTRLTVL.

The gene calls are TRBV5-5 and TRBJ1-4; no firm D call. This CDR3 is 15 amino acids long. CDR1 is SGHKS, CDR2 YYEKEE, per germline (reference sequence). Trimming shortened V by 4 bases and J by 7 bases, and 17 bases separated the two germline ends. The CDR3: CASSLGSADGEKLFF. As DNA, the CDR3 is TGTGCCAGCAGCCTCGGCTCAGCGGACGGTGAAAAACTGTTTTTT.

This clone has just a few counts. V gene TRBV28 combines with J gene TRBJ2-7; 12 positions agree with TRBD2. This CDR3 contains 11 residues. J gave up 11 bases and V 8 bases, and 4 bases lay outside the gene matches. Per the germline V gene, CDR1 is MDHEN and CDR2 is SYDVKM. The CDR3 DNA sequence: TGTGCCAGCTCGCGGACTAGCGGGAAGTACTTC. Protein sequence: CASSRTSGKYF.

The V call is TRBV5-1, the J call TRBJ2-7; 8 nucleotides align to TRBD2. Unmatched junction bases numbered 8, after V lost 0 bases and J lost 0 bases. The CDR3 has 17 amino acids. Germline CDR1 is SGHRS and CDR2 is YFSETQ. CDR3 region: CASSLGGRGEFSYEQYF. In DNA form, the CDR3 reads TGCGCCAGCAGCTTGGGCGGGCGGGGGGAATTCTCCTACGAGCAGTACTTC.